A single TCR beta chain is shown here with its context. Its antigen is currently unknown. This record comes from a study of identifying expanded T cells in peripheral blood. Findings and caveats of the study: Variance in clone template counts between two-week samples significantly increased with total template count across all healthy donors. Over approximately two and four weeks, about 15 and 18 clones changed, versus around 1.2 between replicates.

TCRdb keeps only in-frame clones here, not all; method: immunoSEQ multiplex PCR. Seen here are some 97,000 clones, approximately 89% observed once, and the top ten hold 5.5%. Healthy donors had no documented immune events, such as infections, while sampled. Losses at the gene ends were 11 bases for V and 1 base for J; bases not matched to a gene: 9. Looked up from germline, CDR1 is ENHRY and CDR2 is SYGVKD. The CDR3 is 15 amino acids. Input material: blood. The TCR originated in a person aged 18 to 75 in good health. The chain has TRBV10-3 and TRBJ1-1; the match to TRBD1 covers 11 bases. The CDR3 here is CAVTRDRGGNTEAFF. CDR3 coding DNA: TGTGCCGTTACCCGGGACAGGGGGGGGAACACTGAAGCTTTCTTT.